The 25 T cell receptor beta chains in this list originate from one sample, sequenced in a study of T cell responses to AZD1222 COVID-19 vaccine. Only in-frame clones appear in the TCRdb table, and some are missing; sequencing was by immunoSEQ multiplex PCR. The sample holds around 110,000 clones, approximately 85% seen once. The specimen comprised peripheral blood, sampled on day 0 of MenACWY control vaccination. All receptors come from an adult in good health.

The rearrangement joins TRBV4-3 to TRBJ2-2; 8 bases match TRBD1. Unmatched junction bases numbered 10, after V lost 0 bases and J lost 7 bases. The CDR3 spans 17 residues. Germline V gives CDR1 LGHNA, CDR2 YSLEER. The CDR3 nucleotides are TGCGCCAGCAGCCAAGATTTGCAGGGGGCACGTTTCGGGGAGCTGTTTTTT. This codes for CASSQDLQGARFGELFF.

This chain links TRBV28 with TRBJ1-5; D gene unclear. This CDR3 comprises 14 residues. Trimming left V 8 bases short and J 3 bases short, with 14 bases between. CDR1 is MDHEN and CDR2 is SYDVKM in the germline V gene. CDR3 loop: CASRPLRVNQPQHF. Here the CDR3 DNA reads TGTGCCAGCCGGCCCCTGAGGGTCAATCAGCCCCAGCATTTT.

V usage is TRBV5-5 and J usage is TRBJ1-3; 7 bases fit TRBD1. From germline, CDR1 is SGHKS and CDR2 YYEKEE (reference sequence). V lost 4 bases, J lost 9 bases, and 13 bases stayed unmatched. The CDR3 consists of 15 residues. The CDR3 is CASSLSGTAASTIYF. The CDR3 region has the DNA TGTGCCAGCAGCCTCTCCGGGACAGCCGCCTCCACCATATATTTT. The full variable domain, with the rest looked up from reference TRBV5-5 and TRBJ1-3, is DAGVTQSPTHLIKTRGQQVTLRCSPISGHKSVSWYQQVLGQGPQFIFQYYEKEERGRGNFPDRFSARQFPNYSSELNVNALLLGDSALYLCASSLSGTAASTIYFGEGSWLTVV.

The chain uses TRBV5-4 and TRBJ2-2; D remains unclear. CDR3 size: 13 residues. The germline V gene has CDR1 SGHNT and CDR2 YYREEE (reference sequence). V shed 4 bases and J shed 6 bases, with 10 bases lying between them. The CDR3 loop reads CASSPQLPGELFF. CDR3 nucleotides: TGTGCCAGCAGCCCCCAATTGCCCGGGGAGCTGTTTTTT.

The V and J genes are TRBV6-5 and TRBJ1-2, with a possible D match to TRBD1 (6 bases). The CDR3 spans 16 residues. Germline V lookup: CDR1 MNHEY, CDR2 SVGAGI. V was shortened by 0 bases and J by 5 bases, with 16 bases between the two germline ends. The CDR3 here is CASSYSRDKGRYGYTF. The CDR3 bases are TGTGCCAGCAGTTACTCGAGGGACAAGGGGAGGTATGGCTACACCTTC.

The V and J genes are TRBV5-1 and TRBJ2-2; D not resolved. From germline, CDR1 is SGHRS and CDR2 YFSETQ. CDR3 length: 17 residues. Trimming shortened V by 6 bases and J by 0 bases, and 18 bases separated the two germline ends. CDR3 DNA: TGCGCCAGCACCCATTCCCTGGACCGCTCGAACACCGGGGAGCTGTTTTTT. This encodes CASTHSLDRSNTGELFF.

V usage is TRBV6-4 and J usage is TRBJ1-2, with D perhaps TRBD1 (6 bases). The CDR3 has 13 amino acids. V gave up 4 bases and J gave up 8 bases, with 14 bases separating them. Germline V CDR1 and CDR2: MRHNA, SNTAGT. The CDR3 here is CASSATGLGGYTF. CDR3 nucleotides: TGTGCCAGCAGTGCCACAGGGTTAGGCGGCTACACCTTC.

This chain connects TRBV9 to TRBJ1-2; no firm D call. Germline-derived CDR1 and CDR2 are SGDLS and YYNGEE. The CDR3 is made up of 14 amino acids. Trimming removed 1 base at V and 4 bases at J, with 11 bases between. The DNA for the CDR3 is TGTGCCAGCAGCGTATCCCCCAGCATCTATGGCTACACCTTC. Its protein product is CASSVSPSIYGYTF.

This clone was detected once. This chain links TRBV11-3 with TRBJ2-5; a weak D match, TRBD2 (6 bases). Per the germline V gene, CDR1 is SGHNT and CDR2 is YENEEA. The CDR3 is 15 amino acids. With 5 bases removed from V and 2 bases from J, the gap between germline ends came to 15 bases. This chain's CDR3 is CASSLGPGVQETQYF. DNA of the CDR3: TGTGCCAGCAGCCTGGGACCGGGGGTACAAGAGACCCAGTACTTC.

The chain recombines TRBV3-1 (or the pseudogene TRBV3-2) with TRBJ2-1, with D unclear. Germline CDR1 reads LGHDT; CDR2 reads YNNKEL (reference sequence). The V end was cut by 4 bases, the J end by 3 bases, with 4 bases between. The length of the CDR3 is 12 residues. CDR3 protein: CASSRRYNEQFF. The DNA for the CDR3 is TGTGCCAGCAGCCGCCGCTACAATGAGCAGTTCTTC.

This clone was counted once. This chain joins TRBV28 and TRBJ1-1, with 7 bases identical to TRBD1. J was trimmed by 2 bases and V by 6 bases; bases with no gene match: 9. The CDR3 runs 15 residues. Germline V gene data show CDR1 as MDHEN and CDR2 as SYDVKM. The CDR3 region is CASSPGQLINTEAFF. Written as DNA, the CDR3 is TGTGCCAGCAGCCCGGGACAGCTGATTAACACTGAAGCTTTCTTT.

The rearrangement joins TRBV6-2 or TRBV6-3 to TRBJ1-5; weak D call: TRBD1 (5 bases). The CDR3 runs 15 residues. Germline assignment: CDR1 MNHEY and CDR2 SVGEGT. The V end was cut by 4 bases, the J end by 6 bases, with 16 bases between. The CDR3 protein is CASSFIEGNSQPQHF. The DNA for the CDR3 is TGTGCCAGCAGTTTCATTGAGGGGAATTCTCAGCCCCAGCATTTT.

The CDR3, as DNA: TGCGCCAGCAGCTTGGAGACGAATGAGCAGTTCTTC. Amino acid sequence: CASSLETNEQFF. V gene TRBV5-1 combines with J gene TRBJ2-1, with no clear D. The V gene's germline CDR1 is SGHRS and CDR2 YFSETQ. The CDR3 spans 12 residues. Deletions cut 0 bases from V and 7 bases from J, with 5 bases between.

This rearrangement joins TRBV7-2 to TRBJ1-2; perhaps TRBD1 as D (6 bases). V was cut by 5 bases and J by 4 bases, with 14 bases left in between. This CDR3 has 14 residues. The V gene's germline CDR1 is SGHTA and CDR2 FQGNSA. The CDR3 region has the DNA TGTGCCAGCAGCGATACGGGGGCATCCTATGGCTACACCTTC. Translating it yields CASSDTGASYGYTF.

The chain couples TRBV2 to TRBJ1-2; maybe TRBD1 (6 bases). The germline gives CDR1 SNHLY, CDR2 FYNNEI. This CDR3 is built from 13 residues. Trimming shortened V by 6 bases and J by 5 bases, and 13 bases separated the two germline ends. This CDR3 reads CASSVRDTYGYTF. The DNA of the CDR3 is TGTGCCAGCAGCGTCCGGGACACGTATGGCTACACCTTC.

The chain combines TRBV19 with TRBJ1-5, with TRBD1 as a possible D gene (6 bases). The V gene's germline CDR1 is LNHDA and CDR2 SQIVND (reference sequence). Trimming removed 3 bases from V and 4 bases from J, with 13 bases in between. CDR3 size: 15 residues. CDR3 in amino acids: CASSMGGRLNQPQHF. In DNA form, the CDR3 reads TGTGCCAGTAGTATGGGGGGCAGGTTGAATCAGCCCCAGCATTTT.

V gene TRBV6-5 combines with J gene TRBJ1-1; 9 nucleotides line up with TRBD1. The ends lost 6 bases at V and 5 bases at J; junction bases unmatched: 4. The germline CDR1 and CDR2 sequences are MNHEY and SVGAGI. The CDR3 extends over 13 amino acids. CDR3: CASRGGQGTEAFF. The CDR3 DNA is TGTGCCAGCAGGGGGGGACAGGGTACTGAAGCTTTCTTT.

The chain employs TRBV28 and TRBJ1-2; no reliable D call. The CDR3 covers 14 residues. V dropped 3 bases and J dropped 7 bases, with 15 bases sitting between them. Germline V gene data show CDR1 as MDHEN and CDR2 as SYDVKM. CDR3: CASSFRVPNGGYTF. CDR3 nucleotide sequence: TGTGCCAGCAGTTTTCGGGTCCCAAACGGTGGCTACACCTTC.

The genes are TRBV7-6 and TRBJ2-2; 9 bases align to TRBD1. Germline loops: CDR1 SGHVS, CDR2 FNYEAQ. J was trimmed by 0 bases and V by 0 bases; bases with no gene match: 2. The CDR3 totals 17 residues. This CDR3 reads CASSLAGTGSNTGELFF. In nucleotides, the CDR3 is TGTGCCAGCAGCTTAGCGGGGACAGGGTCGAACACCGGGGAGCTGTTTTTT.

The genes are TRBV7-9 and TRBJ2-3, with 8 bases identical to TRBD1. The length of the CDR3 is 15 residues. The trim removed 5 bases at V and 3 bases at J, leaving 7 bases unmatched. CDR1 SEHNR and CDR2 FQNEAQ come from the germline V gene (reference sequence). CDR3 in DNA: TGTGCCAGCAGCCCCGGACAGGGCGGGACAGATACGCAGTATTTT. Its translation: CASSPGQGGTDTQYF.

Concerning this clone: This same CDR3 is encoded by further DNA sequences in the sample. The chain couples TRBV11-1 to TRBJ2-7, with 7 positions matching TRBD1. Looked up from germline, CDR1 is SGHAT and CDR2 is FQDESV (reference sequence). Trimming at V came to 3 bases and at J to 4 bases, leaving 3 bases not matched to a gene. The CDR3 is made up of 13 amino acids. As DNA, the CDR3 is TGTGCCAGCAGCTTGGGACAGAATTACGAGCAGTACTTC. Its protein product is CASSLGQNYEQYF.

The CDR3 spells CASSLPGTGNGYTF. CDR3 nucleotide sequence: TGTGCCAGCAGTTTACCCGGGACAGGGAATGGCTACACCTTC. This rearrangement joins TRBV28 to TRBJ1-2; 9 bases match TRBD1. The germline V gene encodes CDR1 MDHEN and CDR2 SYDVKM. The CDR3 length is 14 residues. The J segment lost 6 bases and the V segment lost 2 bases, leaving 4 bases of the junction unmatched.

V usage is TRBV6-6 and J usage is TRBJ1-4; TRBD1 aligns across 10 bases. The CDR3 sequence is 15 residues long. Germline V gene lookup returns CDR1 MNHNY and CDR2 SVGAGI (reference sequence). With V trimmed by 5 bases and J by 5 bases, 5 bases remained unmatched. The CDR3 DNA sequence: TGTGCCAGCAGTCAACCGACAGGGGGCAATGAAAAACTGTTTTTT. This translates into CASSQPTGGNEKLFF.

The DNA of the CDR3 is TGCGCCAGCAGCGCCGGACAGGGGTATAATTCACCCCTCCACTTT. Translating gives CASSAGQGYNSPLHF. This rearrangement joins TRBV5-1 to TRBJ1-6; 9 bases agree with TRBD1. The CDR3 loop spans 15 amino acids. CDR1 is SGHRS, CDR2 YFSETQ, per germline. V trimming: 4 bases; J trimming: 4 bases; junction bases outside the gene matches: 3.

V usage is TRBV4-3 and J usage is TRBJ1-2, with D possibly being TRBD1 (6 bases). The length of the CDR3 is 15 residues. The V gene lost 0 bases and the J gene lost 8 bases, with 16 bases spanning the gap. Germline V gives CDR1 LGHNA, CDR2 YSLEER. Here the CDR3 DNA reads TGCGCCAGCAGCCAAGATCGGGGGGCGCCCCCCGGCTACACCTTC. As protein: CASSQDRGAPPGYTF.